This TCR beta chain is from a study of naive and memory T cell subsets. General observations from the study: Potentially, T cell activation and differentiation skew this RNA-based measurement.

CDR1 WNHNN and CDR2 SYGVQD come from the germline V gene (reference sequence). This CDR3 comprises 13 residues. V was shortened by 3 bases and J by 0 bases, with 5 bases between the two germline ends. Whole blood, roughly 2.5 ml, came from adult healthy volunteers. TCR cDNA received a 3' ligated oligonucleotide that carried a UMI. Unsorted total RNA, roughly 1 to 1,100 ng, was DNase treated before reverse transcription. Alpha and beta constant region primers primed reverse transcription for blood and skin samples. The SP2 primer and nested alpha and beta constant region primers amplified ligated cDNA in four rounds. Using its own MiXCR run on the 5' RACE reads, TCRdb lists one record per CDR3 protein. In the table there are about 26,000 distinct CDR3 sequences, around a quarter of which are singletons. This clonotype was recorded many times. Its antigen is unidentified.

The source is a female donor in good health. The rearrangement joins TRBV10-1 to TRBJ1-1; no firm D call. CDR3: CASSDSMNTEAFF. The CDR3 region has the DNA TGCGCCAGCAGTGACAGCATGAACACTGAAGCTTTCTTT.